The 10 T cell receptor beta chains given below trace back to one sample, sequenced in a study of breast tumors, draining lymph nodes, adjacent tissues. TCRdb analysed the multiplex PCR reads with MiXCR anew, one entry per CDR3 protein. The table shows under 45,000 distinct CDR3 sequences, with 36% occurring only once. The sample consisted of breast tumor tissue. These receptor sequences come from a female donor with breast cancer. Some clones in this sample may be carry-over from other donors' samples.

The chain employs TRBV6-5 and TRBJ2-7; TRBD1 aligns across 9 bases. After removal of 2 bases from V and 3 bases from J, the junction contained 5 bases not matched to a gene. Per the germline V gene, CDR1 is MNHEY and CDR2 is SVGAGI. The CDR3 has 15 residues. The CDR3 reads CASSYKPTGGYEQYF. In nucleotides, the CDR3 is TGTGCCAGCAGTTACAAGCCGACAGGGGGCTACGAGCAGTACTTC.

Concerning this clonotype: A single base separates this from a much larger clone, so it may be a read error. V is TRBV12-5 and J is TRBJ2-1, with D perhaps TRBD1 or TRBD2 (5 bases each). CDR1 LGHNT and CDR2 FRNRAP come from the germline V gene. The CDR3 loop spans 15 amino acids. V was pared by 6 bases and J by 5 bases, with 17 bases between. The CDR3 DNA is TGTGCTAGTGGCCGCTCCGGGGCAGTCAACAATGAGCAGTTCTTC. It specifies CASGRSGAVNNEQFF.

In this sample, this clonotype turned up a few times. At one end, the junction sequence differs from germline, possibly due to a read error. The chain employs TRBV11-2 and TRBJ2-2; 8 positions match TRBD2. Germline assignment: CDR1 SGHAT and CDR2 FQNNGV. This CDR3 comprises 15 residues. CDR3 region: CASSLGAGVVGELCF. The CDR3 DNA reads as TGTGCCAGCAGCTTAGGAGCGGGAGTAGTCGGGGAGCTGTGTTTT.

This clonotype was counted many times. The rearrangement links TRBV18 to TRBJ2-3; 7 positions match TRBD1. The CDR3 extends over 11 amino acids. The junction had 5 bases not matched to a gene; V was cut back by 6 bases and J by 11 bases. Germline CDR1 and CDR2: KGHSH and LQKENI. The CDR3 reads CASSDTGEQYF. The DNA for the CDR3 is TGTGCCAGCTCCGACACAGGGGAGCAGTATTTT.

This clonotype was detected ten times or more. This chain joins TRBV5-1 and TRBJ2-1; possible D gene TRBD2, 5 bases. The germline CDR1 and CDR2 sequences are SGHRS and YFSETQ. The CDR3 loop spans 16 amino acids. V gave up 0 bases and J gave up 0 bases, with 10 bases separating them. For the CDR3, the DNA is TGCGCCAGCAGCTTGGACAGTACTAGCTCCTACAATGAGCAGTTCTTC. It encodes CASSLDSTSSYNEQFF.

This clonotype has just a few counts. The chain employs TRBV20-1 and TRBJ1-2, with D tentatively TRBD1 (5 bases). This CDR3 has 14 amino acids. Germline assignment: CDR1 DFQATT and CDR2 SNEGSKA (reference sequence). Trimming removed 6 bases from V and 7 bases from J, with 21 bases in between. The CDR3 here is CSAREGWGRPGYTF. The CDR3 coding sequence is TGCAGTGCCCGAGAGGGCTGGGGGAGGCCTGGCTACACCTTC.

This clonotype was found many times. This chain uses TRBV19 with TRBJ2-5; tentatively, D is TRBD2 (5 bases). Trimming took off 3 bases at V and 4 bases at J, with 15 bases between the two ends. CDR1 is LNHDA and CDR2 is SQIVND in the germline V gene (reference sequence). This CDR3 comprises 15 residues. CDR3 sequence (DNA): TGTGCCAGTAGTATTATAGTGGGAGTGGGAGAGACCCAGTACTTC. Its protein product is CASSIIVGVGETQYF.

The chain couples TRBV2 to TRBJ2-3; D gene uncertain. The CDR3 runs 13 residues. The V gene's germline CDR1 is SNHLY and CDR2 FYNNEI. The V and J ends lost 2 bases and 2 bases respectively, with 5 bases between them. The CDR3 here is CASSELDTDTQYF. CDR3 nucleotides: TGTGCCAGCAGTGAATTGGACACAGATACGCAGTATTTT.

In its sample, this clonotype was seen many times. The chain combines TRBV2 with TRBJ2-2, with TRBD2 matching over 9 bases. The V gene's germline CDR1 is SNHLY and CDR2 FYNNEI. CDR3 length: 14 amino acids. V gave up 7 bases and J gave up 7 bases; unmatched junction bases: 7. This CDR3 reads CASTRREGDGELFF. CDR3 nucleotide sequence: TGTGCCAGCACAAGGCGGGAGGGGGACGGGGAGCTGTTTTTT. Combining the CDR3 with reference TRBV2 and TRBJ2-2 gives the whole variable domain EPEVTQTPSHQVTQMGQEVILRCVPISNHLYFYWYRQILGQKVEFLVSFYNNEISEKSEIFDDQFSVERPDGSNFTLKIRSTKLEDSAMYFCASTRREGDGELFFGEGSRLTVL.

The table lists this clonotype with many counts. This chain joins TRBV20-1 and TRBJ2-1; D is unclear. Germline V gene data show CDR1 as DFQATT and CDR2 as SNEGSKA (reference sequence). CDR3 length equals 10 residues. V gave up 5 bases and J gave up 5 bases, with 4 bases separating them. The CDR3 reads CSARNNEQFF. CDR3 nucleotides: TGCAGTGCTCGCAACAATGAGCAGTTCTTC.